The following is a T cell receptor (beta chain) sequence with its context. Sequencing was performed with immunoSEQ multiplex PCR; in TCRdb, only in-frame clones are kept and a portion is missing. Of about 36,000 clones in the sample, over 80% are singletons; the top ten hold roughly 1.2%. The sample originates from a study of T cell changes during pregnancy in multiple sclerosis. Germline CDR1 is SEHNR and CDR2 is FQNEAQ (reference sequence). The CDR3 loop spans 14 amino acids. Trimming left V 2 bases short and J 6 bases short, with 13 bases between. Material: PBMCs (not recorded whether the cells were cultured). The gene calls are TRBV7-9 and TRBJ1-1; perhaps TRBD1 as D (5 bases). The TCR comes from a female donor with multiple sclerosis, enrolled in a pregnancy study. CDR3 bases: TGTGCCAGCAGCTTACCAGGGTACGTTTCTGAAGCTTTCTTT. This translates into CASSLPGYVSEAFF.